One and the same sample provided the 14 T cell receptor beta chains below, sequenced in a study of blood T cell repertoires in COVID-19 (dated by TCRdb to the early 2020s). Library prep was done by the immunoSEQ multiplex PCR assay. The source is immuneACCESS, and TCRdb retained only in-frame sequences with V and J called. Part of the clones is not carried over; for the studies checked, unresolved V genes explain less than half of this, and the remainder is unexplained. Within this sample are a few hundred thousand clones, with around nine tenths of them counted one time only. The ten biggest clones cover 3% to 3.5% of the sample. The sample was peripheral blood. The receptors come from a man between 60 and 75 years old with acute or convalescent COVID-19.

The chain combines TRBV14 with TRBJ1-6; D is possibly TRBD1 (5 bases). Germline-derived CDR1 and CDR2 are SGHDN and FVKESK. The CDR3 extends over 15 amino acids. The V gene lost 0 bases and the J gene lost 8 bases, with 11 bases spanning the gap. CDR3 in DNA: TGTGCCAGCAGCCAAGAGGGCAGGGTGTATTCACCCCTCCACTTT. Residues: CASSQEGRVYSPLHF. The full variable domain, in which reference TRBV14 and TRBJ1-6 provide the parts outside the CDR3, is EAGVTQFPSHSVIEKGQTVTLRCDPISGHDNLYWYRRVMGKEIKFLLHFVKESKQDESGMPNNRFLAERTGGTYSTLKVQPAELEDSGVYFCASSQEGRVYSPLHFGNGTRLTVT.

The rearrangement links TRBV29-1 to TRBJ2-1; D remains ambiguous. V lost 2 bases and J 6 bases, leaving 5 bases between the germline ends. This CDR3 region has 11 residues. Germline CDR1 SQVTM, CDR2 ANQGSEA. CDR3 protein: CSVERGNEQFF. The CDR3 nucleotides read TGCAGCGTTGAAAGAGGCAATGAGCAGTTCTTC.

With regard to this clone: An end of the junction differs from the germline gene, which may be a read error. This chain connects TRBV5-8 to TRBJ2-7; TRBD1 matches at 9 bases. Germline V gives CDR1 SGHTS, CDR2 YDEGEE. CDR3 size: 14 residues. CDR3 region: CASTLTGGSYEQYF. CDR3 nucleotide sequence: TGTGCCAGCACCTTGACAGGGGGCTCCTACGAGCAGTACTTC.

The chain joins TRBV19 to TRBJ2-7, with a weak D call TRBD1 (5 bases). CDR3 length: 13 amino acids. The germline CDR1 and CDR2 sequences are LNHDA and SQIVND (reference sequence). Between the trimmed V and J ends, which lost 5 bases and 4 bases, there was a span of 12 bases. This CDR3 reads CASSARAPYEQYF. The DNA for the CDR3 is TGTGCCAGTAGTGCCAGGGCCCCTTACGAGCAGTACTTC.

This chain joins TRBV27 and TRBJ1-6; no reliable D call. The CDR3 sequence is 17 residues long. Looked up from germline, CDR1 is MNHEY and CDR2 is SMNVEV (reference sequence). Trimming cost V 10 bases and J 0 bases, with 19 bases left between them. DNA of the CDR3: TGTGCCACACGTGGCGGAGTGTCAAGCTCCTATAATTCACCCCTCCACTTT. It codes for CATRGGVSSSYNSPLHF.

The chain links TRBV10-1 to TRBJ2-1; D is possibly TRBD2 (7 bases). Trimming removed 3 bases at V and 6 bases at J, with 15 bases between. Germline CDR1 and CDR2: WNHNN and SYGVQD (reference sequence). The CDR3 has 15 amino acids. For the CDR3, the DNA is TGCGCCAGCAGTGATGGCGGGGGCGTTCTCAATGAGCAGTTCTTC. Its translation is CASSDGGGVLNEQFF.

The chain joins TRBV10-2 to TRBJ2-1, with D possibly TRBD1 on 5 matching bases. Trimming took 8 bases from V and 1 from J, leaving 12 bases between them. The CDR3 has 14 amino acids. Germline CDR1 and CDR2: WSHSY and SAAADI. The CDR3 bases are TGCGCCAGCGGAAGGGGTCCGTCCTACAATGAGCAGTTCTTC. Amino acid sequence: CASGRGPSYNEQFF.

This sequence joins TRBV15 and TRBJ1-5; weak D call: TRBD1 (6 bases). CDR1 is LNHNV and CDR2 is YYDKDF in the germline V gene (reference sequence). The CDR3 totals 18 residues. Between the trimmed V and J ends, which lost 3 bases and 0 bases, there was a span of 18 bases. CDR3 DNA: TGTGCCACCAGCAGCTCCCCCCCAGGACAGAATAGCAATCAGCCCCAGCATTTT. Translation: CATSSSPPGQNSNQPQHF.

The CDR3 DNA reads TGTGCCAGCAGCTTACCAGGTAGAGAGGAGACCCAGTACTTC. Translating it yields CASSLPGREETQYF. The chain has TRBV5-4 and TRBJ2-5; D is unresolved. The CDR3 extends over 14 amino acids. Trimming took off 2 bases at V and 5 bases at J, with 13 bases between the two ends. Germline assignment: CDR1 SGHNT and CDR2 YYREEE (reference sequence).

The chain uses TRBV7-9 and TRBJ2-2; possible D gene TRBD1, 6 bases. Looked up from germline, CDR1 is SEHNR and CDR2 is FQNEAQ (reference sequence). V lost 4 bases, J lost 2 bases, and 11 bases lay in between. CDR3 length: 15 amino acids. CDR3 sequence (DNA): TGTGCCAGCAGCTCATTCAGGGGAAACACCGGGGAGCTGTTTTTT. Its protein is CASSSFRGNTGELFF. Full variable domain (outside the CDR3, taken from reference TRBV7-9 and TRBJ2-2): DTGVSQNPRHKITKRGQNVTFRCDPISEHNRLYWYRQTLGQGPEFLTYFQNEAQLEKSRLLSDRFSAERPKGSFSTLEIQRTEQGDSAMYLCASSSFRGNTGELFFGEGSRLTVL.

The rearrangement uses TRBV24-1 and TRBJ2-2; 7 bases map to TRBD1. The CDR3 is made up of 16 amino acids. The V segment lost 0 bases and the J segment 3 bases; nucleotides outside the gene matches: 3. Germline V gene sequence: CDR1 KGHDR, CDR2 SFDVKD. The CDR3 sequence is CATSDLRQGDTGELFF. CDR3 nucleotides: TGTGCCACCAGTGATTTGCGACAGGGTGACACCGGGGAGCTGTTTTTT.

The V call is TRBV27, the J call TRBJ2-7; 7 nucleotides match TRBD1. The V segment lost 4 bases and the J segment 0 bases; nucleotides outside the gene matches: 6. CDR1 MNHEY and CDR2 SMNVEV come from the germline V gene (reference sequence). The CDR3 loop spans 15 amino acids. The chain's CDR3 is CASSSPGQSSYEQYF. The CDR3 bases are TGTGCCAGCAGTTCGCCGGGACAGAGCTCCTACGAGCAGTACTTC.

Of note for this clone: Other DNA sequences in this specimen translate into the identical CDR3. The chain carries TRBV28 and TRBJ1-2; 8 bases line up with TRBD1. Unmatched junction bases numbered 1, after V lost 2 bases and J lost 2 bases. The CDR3 totals 14 residues. Looked up from germline, CDR1 is MDHEN and CDR2 is SYDVKM. CDR3 DNA: TGTGCCAGCAGTTTAGGACAGGGCAACTATGGCTACACCTTC. Protein: CASSLGQGNYGYTF.

This clone was counted many times. The chain links TRBV19 to TRBJ1-1; TRBD1 aligns across 7 bases. Germline V CDR1 and CDR2: LNHDA, SQIVND (reference sequence). The CDR3 has 13 amino acids. Trimming removed 4 bases from V and 5 bases from J; junction bases left unmatched: 4. DNA for the CDR3: TGTGCCAGTAGTACAGGGGGGAGGACTGAAGCTTTCTTT. Translating it yields CASSTGGRTEAFF.